Reported below is one T cell receptor beta chain. This clone showed up just a few times. This receptor's antigen is unknown. The record has no base qualities; no much larger clone is one base away. The cohort comprised some 730 healthy bone marrow donors. Cohort members were all nominally healthy when sampled, although unrecorded immune exposures were likely present. The donor tested CMV seronegative, placing the donor among the approximately 360 seronegative members of the cohort. A peripheral blood sample was provided by each donor, and peripheral blood mononuclear cells were used for TCR beta sequencing. Genomic DNA was extracted from the blood cell samples with the Qiagen DNeasy Blood Extraction Kit. The sample comes from a study of cytomegalovirus exposure and HLA in healthy donors (dated by TCRdb to 2016 to 2017). For context, the study as a whole: In an earlier analysis of under 750 of the donors, 276 Gb of sequence data and 90 million to 130 million unique TCR beta sequences from about 179 million T cells were reported. Of the approximately 400 genotyped donors, roughly 85% fell in the genetic ancestry cluster associated with self-reported Caucasian donors. A later analysis re-analyzed previously published TCR beta repertoires from hundreds of donors and added high-resolution HLA genotyping to study TCR occurrence patterns. Donor age, sex, ethnicity and CMV serostatus were compiled together with the repertoire data. Four or five DR-DQ haplotypes were handled as single units for association and clustering, since linkage in the cohort was strong. A later genetic analysis took genome-wide SNP genotypes for about 55% of the 666 donors and used that subset as a discovery cohort. An early release covering about 600 HLA-typed donors comprised 250 to 350 gigabases of sequencing data and roughly 86 million unique TCR sequences. HLA typing included class I and class II loci at four-digit resolution. The study aimed to test whether signatures of past pathogen exposure could be identified by cataloging public T cell receptors. Rather than using new phenotypic data, the later analysis identified candidate immune exposures from TCR beta sequences and from how often those sequences occurred across donors. An earlier analysis of around 540 of the donors applied high-throughput TCR beta sequencing to assess whether each TCR beta V gene segment acted as functional or pseudogenic. Using immunosequencing, the study profiled T cell repertoires from approximately 700 subjects and related those repertoires to cytomegalovirus serostatus. Among some 410 genotyped donors of the cohort, an average of about 240,000 unique TCR beta nucleotide sequences was sequenced per donor, of which about 19% were non-productive. Typing coverage varied by locus: roughly 620-630 donors for A, B, C, DRB1 and DQB1; around 560 for DQA1; about 590 for DPA1; more than 450 for DPB1. High-throughput TCR immunosequencing, statistical association of individual TCRs with disease status, and machine learning were combined to predict cytomegalovirus infection status. All discovery cohort repertoires had been generated on a single sequencing platform. Along with the roughly 670-subject first cohort, a separate validation cohort of approximately 110 different subjects was used. What the authors observed across the whole study: Cytomegalovirus status was reported to be diagnosed by the classifier with high specificity and sensitivity in both the original and validation cohorts. HLA typing was unavailable for some donors at each locus, so association tests used only the typed subset. Correlated functional status among segregating V segments might be attributable to linkage disequilibrium, but an unknown experimental factor could not be ruled out. An association between a missense DCLRE1C variant and V-gene and J-gene trimming of TCR beta chains was found in a later genetic analysis and replicated in an independent cohort. A later analysis found that TCR association rates varied across HLA loci, with DRB1 alleles showing the most associated TCRs and HLA-C alleles the fewest. While some public TCRs were present in many individuals, most TCR sequences turned up only very rarely across donors. Because counts were too low, approximately 15 rarely observed V segments, including chromosome 9 orphons, were excluded from the earlier analysis of several hundred of the donors. For the cohort, immune exposure information was limited to CMV serostatus. In an earlier analysis of approximately 590 of the donors, most TCR beta V segments appeared in productive rearrangements about 90% or about 30% of the time, broadly matching IMGT annotations. The sequencing pipeline was judged likely to have produced a cluster of highly shared sequence variants as a technical artifact. According to a later genetic analysis, donors in an Asian-associated ancestry cluster had fewer N-insertions in productive TCRs than the approximately 670-donor mean. Presence/absence analyses assumed roughly uniform sequencing depth across donors, an assumption that may not hold. This cohort had only TCR beta chains sequenced, and the lack of alpha or paired-chain data limited which features could be detected. In a later analysis, several top co-occurrence clusters were reported to appear linked to parvovirus B19, influenza, CMV and Epstein-Barr virus. Some IMGT-functional V segments, including TRBV6-2 and TRBV6-3, could not be distinguished by the 87-base-pair reads and were therefore excluded. Strong co-occurrence of HLA alleles, especially DR and DQ, made assigning TCR associations to individual alleles difficult. A further reported finding was that TCR beta sequences accurately predicted the HLA-A and HLA-B alleles for most subjects in the first cohort. In vitro tests confirmed that three of the cytomegalovirus-associated TCR beta chains recognize cytomegalovirus antigens. At a false discovery rate of 0.05, a later analysis linked about 16,000 TCR beta sequences to specific HLA alleles. In the study, some 160 TCR beta chains were listed as associated with cytomegalovirus. A later analysis found that most CMV-associated TCR beta chains appeared HLA-restricted, with HLA associations seemingly driven largely by CMV exposure. In a later analysis, HLA-associated TCR beta chains showed more clonal expansion and lower generation probabilities than non-associated chains that were equally common. The authors suggested that the approach could potentially be generalized to other disease states and immunological phenotypes.

Trimming removed 1 base from V and 2 bases from J; the gene matches leave 1 base unexplained. The CDR3 sequence holds 15 residues, the cysteine and phenylalanine included. The only DNA kept is the CDR3, 45 bases in frame from the first base. CDR1 and CDR2 (LGHNA, YNFKEQ) derive from the germline V gene. Library preparation employed the immunoSEQ multiplex PCR assay. The multiplex PCR relied on a mix of 60 forward primers for TCR Vbeta segments and 13 reverse primers for TCR Jbeta segments. Amplification of the CDR3 region of rearranged TCR beta genes was performed with a multiplex PCR assay on genomic DNA. The Illumina HiSeq System was used to sequence the amplified TCR beta libraries as 87-base-pair reads. The original methods were these. A later analysis counted about 80 million unique TCR beta chains across the 600 to 850 repertoires, and about 10 million of these chains were shared by at least two donors. To remove PCR and sequencing errors, raw reads were error-corrected and collapsed into unique sequences using a nearest-neighbor algorithm that merged closely related sequences. To assign V, D and J gene segments, CDR3 sequences were aligned to IMGT reference sequences. For a sequence to be retained, a match of at least six nucleotides to both a V gene segment and a J gene segment was required. A rearrangement was called productive if the CDR3 had no stop codons and remained in frame with V and J, and every other rearrangement was called non-productive. CDR3 was defined according to IMGT convention as the region running from the second conserved V-encoded cysteine to the conserved J-encoded phenylalanine. The earlier analysis of a few hundred of the donors excluded any sequence lacking an unambiguous match to a single V gene segment. In an earlier analysis of about 590 of the donors, a V segment was called functional when productive rearrangements were above 56.7%, and segregating when the standard deviation between donors exceeded 5%. A statistical classification framework was developed to diagnose cytomegalovirus status using the catalog of TCR beta chain sequences. V and J gene assignment, in a later analysis, came from comparing TCR nucleotide sequences with IMGT/GENE-DB human TR gene sequences. In a later analysis, CDR3 sequences and most-parsimonious VDJ recombination scenarios were assigned using the TCRdist pipeline. In a later analysis, each TCR beta chain was defined by its CDR3 amino acid sequence together with its V-gene family, and reads lacking a unique V-gene family were excluded. To address suspected cross-contamination and a sequencing artifact, a later analysis removed around 590 highly shared, low-generation-probability nucleotide sequences. In a later analysis, a clonal expansion index for each public chain was calculated from normalized within-repertoire ranks of inferred template counts. In a later analysis, generation probabilities were computed with a VDJ recombination model fitted to out-of-frame rearrangements, and the resulting probabilities were checked against IGoR. In a later analysis, hypergeometric tests were used to score TCR-TCR, TCR-HLA and TCR-CMV co-occurrence, with a repertoire-size bias correction applied to TCR pairs. A later analysis estimated false discovery rates by permuting HLA or CMV assignments 20 times. A later analysis grouped co-occurring TCRs with DBSCAN, adding TCRdist sequence similarity when clustering within HLA-allele-positive subsets. Repertoires with fewer than 30,000 or more than 120,000 public chains were left out of co-occurrence clustering, as were roughly five repertoires with anomalous nucleotide sharing. TCRdb took this table from immuneACCESS and kept in-frame rearrangements with V and J called. Such tables lack part of the clones; where checked against another copy, unresolved V genes explain under half of the gap, and the rest is unexplained. Clone size and the V and J calls come from that table; the DNA yielded D and trimming. The sample includes about 93,000 clones, with around 78% observed a single time. The ten largest make up around 0.63% of the sample.

The origin of this receptor is a young man in good health and CMV-seronegative. The sequence links TRBV4-2 to TRBJ2-7; 11 bases in between match TRBD2. The sample was PBMCs. The nucleotides read TGTGCCAGCAGCCAAGTGACTAGCGGGGCCTACGAGCAGTACTTC. Protein translation: CASSQVTSGAYEQYF.